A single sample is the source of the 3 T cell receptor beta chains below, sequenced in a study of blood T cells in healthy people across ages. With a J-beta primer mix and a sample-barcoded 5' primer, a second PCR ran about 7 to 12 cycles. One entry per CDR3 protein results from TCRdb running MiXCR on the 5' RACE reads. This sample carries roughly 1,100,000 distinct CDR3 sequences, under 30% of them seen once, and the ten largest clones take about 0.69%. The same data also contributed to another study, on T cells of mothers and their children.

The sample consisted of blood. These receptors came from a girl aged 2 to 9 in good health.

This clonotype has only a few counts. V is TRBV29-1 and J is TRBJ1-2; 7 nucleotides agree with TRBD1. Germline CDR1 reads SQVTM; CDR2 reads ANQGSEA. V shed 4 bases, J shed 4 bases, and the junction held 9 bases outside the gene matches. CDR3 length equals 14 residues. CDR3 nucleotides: TGCAGCGTTGTTGCTACAGGGGAGTTCTATGGCTACACCTTC. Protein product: CSVVATGEFYGYTF.

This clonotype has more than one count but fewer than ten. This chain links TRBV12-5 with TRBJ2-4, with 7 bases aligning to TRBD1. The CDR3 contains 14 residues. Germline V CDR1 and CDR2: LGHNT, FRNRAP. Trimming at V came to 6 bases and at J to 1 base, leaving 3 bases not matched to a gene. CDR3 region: CASGQTGAKNIQYF. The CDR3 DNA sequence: TGTGCTAGTGGCCAGACAGGGGCCAAAAACATTCAGTACTTC.

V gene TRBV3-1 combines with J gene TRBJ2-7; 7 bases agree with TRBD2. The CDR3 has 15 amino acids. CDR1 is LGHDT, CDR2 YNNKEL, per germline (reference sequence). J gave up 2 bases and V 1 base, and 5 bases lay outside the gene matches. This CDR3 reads CASSQALAATYEQYF. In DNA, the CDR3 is TGTGCCAGCAGCCAAGCTCTAGCGGCAACCTACGAGCAGTACTTC.